The present T cell receptor (beta chain) was sequenced within a study of control samples from healthy donors and cancer patients. Sequenced by immunoSEQ multiplex PCR; TCRdb stores in-frame clones only, minus some. Seen here are around 79,000 clones, approximately 94% observed once, and the top ten hold over 1%. This clone came up once. Sequenced sample: PBMCs. This clonotype was obtained from a woman aged 40 to 55 with lung cancer.

The CDR3 nucleotides read TGTGCCAGCAGCTTGCCAGGCCTCTATGGCTACACCTTC. Protein product: CASSLPGLYGYTF. The rearrangement joins TRBV5-8 to TRBJ1-2; D remains unclear. Germline CDR1 reads SGHTS; CDR2 reads YDEGEE. The CDR3 totals 13 residues. Trimming took 1 base from V and 4 from J, leaving 8 bases between them.